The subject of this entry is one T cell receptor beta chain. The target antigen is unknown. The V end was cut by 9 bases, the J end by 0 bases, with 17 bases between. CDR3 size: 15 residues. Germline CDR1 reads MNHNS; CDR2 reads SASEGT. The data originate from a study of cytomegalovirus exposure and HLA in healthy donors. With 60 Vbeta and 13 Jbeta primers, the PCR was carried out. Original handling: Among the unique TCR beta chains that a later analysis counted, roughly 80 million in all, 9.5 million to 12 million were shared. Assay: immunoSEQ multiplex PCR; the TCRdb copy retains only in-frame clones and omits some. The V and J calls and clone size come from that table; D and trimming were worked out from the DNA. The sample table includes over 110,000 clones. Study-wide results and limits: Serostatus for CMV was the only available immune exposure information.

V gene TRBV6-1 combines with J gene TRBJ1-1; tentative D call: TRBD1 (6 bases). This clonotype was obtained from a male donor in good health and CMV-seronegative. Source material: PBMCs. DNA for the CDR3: TGTGCCAGTAGGCAGGGGCAGCTCATGAACACTGAAGCTTTCTTT. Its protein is CASRQGQLMNTEAFF.